This TCR beta chain was captured by sequencing in a study of siplizumab effects on memory and regulatory T cells. General observations from the study: No naive or memory phenotype could be assigned to roughly 80-95% of proliferating clones. Unstimulated subset assignment was obtained for only a minor fraction of alloreactive clones. Mean Treg-derived proportions of mappable alloreactive CD4+ clones were less than 75% for siplizumab and roughly 27% for controls. Naive T cells looked more diverse than memory cells and looked like major alloresponse contributors.

CDR1 is LNHDA, CDR2 SQIVND, per germline (reference sequence). This CDR3 comprises 16 residues. V was clipped by 4 bases and J by 7 bases; unmatched bases: 7. Details on this clone: Antigen specificity is unknown.

Using immunoSEQ multiplex PCR, the repertoire was profiled, and TCRdb retains in-frame clones only, with some absent. The sample consists of over 80,000 clones, around 94% of them appearing once. The TCR was taken from a human donor in good health. This chain links TRBV19 with TRBJ2-1; 13 bases are shared with TRBD2. The sequencing input was non-Treg CD4+ T cells sorted from blood. The CDR3, as DNA: TGTGCCAGTAGTACTACGGGACTAGCGGGAAGTAATGAGCAGTTCTTC. Translating gives CASSTTGLAGSNEQFF.